This TCR beta chain was sequenced in a study of OX40 agonist ivuxolimab in advanced cancers. For the study at large: Every patient in dose escalation had hepatocellular carcinoma, melanoma, renal cell or head and neck cancer. Cohort: 80% to 85% men, mean age approximately 60, aged about 23 to 79. Previous treatment with anti-PD-1, anti-PD-L1 or anti-CTLA-4 therapy was allowed; about 40% had received some.

The V gene lost 5 bases and the J gene lost 2 bases, with 16 bases spanning the gap. The CDR3 is 15 amino acids. Germline V gene sequence: CDR1 MNHEY, CDR2 SVGAGI. Clones were sequenced by immunoSEQ multiplex PCR, and TCRdb holds only the in-frame ones, with some missing. This table has tens of thousands of clones, over 65% appearing once. Samples were taken at baseline and on day 1 of cycles 4 and 7. Here the sequenced sample was CD4+ or CD8+ T cells sorted from blood, taken in a trial of the OX40 agonist ivuxolimab. This clonotype was obtained from an adult with an advanced solid tumor such as melanoma, head and neck, liver or kidney cancer. The rearrangement uses TRBV6-5 and TRBJ2-7; D call uncertain. The CDR3 sequence: CASSPDSGLAYEQYF. The CDR3 bases are TGTGCCAGCAGTCCAGATTCCGGGCTGGCCTACGAGCAGTACTTC.